This T cell receptor (beta chain) was captured by sequencing in a study of somatic mutations in cytotoxic T cells in rheumatoid arthritis. Sequenced by immunoSEQ multiplex PCR; TCRdb stores in-frame clones only, minus some. The sample contains 20,000 to 25,000 clones, approximately 84% of which appear only once. The length of the CDR3 is 14 residues. Germline lookup yields CDR1 MDHEN and CDR2 SYDVKM. V lost 3 bases and J lost 1, with 6 bases in between. The chain uses TRBV28 and TRBJ2-2; D gene ambiguous. The specimen was CD8+ T cells sorted from blood. This receptor was identified in an adult with rheumatoid arthritis. CDR3 protein: CASSFGQNTGELFF. CDR3 nucleotides: TGTGCCAGCAGTTTCGGTCAGAACACCGGGGAGCTGTTTTTT.